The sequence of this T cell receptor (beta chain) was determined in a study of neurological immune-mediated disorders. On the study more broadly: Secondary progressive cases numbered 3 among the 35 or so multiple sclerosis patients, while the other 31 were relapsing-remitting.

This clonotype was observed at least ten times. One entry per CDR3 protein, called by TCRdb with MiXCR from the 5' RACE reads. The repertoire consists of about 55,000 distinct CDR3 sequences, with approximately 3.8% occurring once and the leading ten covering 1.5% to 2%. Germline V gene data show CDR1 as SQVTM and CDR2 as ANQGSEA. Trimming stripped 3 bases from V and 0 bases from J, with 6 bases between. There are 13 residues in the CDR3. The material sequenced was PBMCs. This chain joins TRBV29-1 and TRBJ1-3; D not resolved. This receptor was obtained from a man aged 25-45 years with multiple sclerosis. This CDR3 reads CSVDMLSGNTIYF. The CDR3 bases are TGCAGCGTTGACATGCTCTCTGGAAACACCATATATTTT.